A selection of T cell receptor beta chains follows, all from one sample in a study of T cells in tumors after PD-1 blockade. Repertoires were generated with immunoSEQ multiplex PCR, while TCRdb's copy carries only in-frame clones and drops some. The table has more than 20,000 clones, roughly 73% seen once. The material sequenced was PBMCs, taken before anti-PD-1 treatment. Receptors originate from a human donor with basal cell carcinoma. Each CDR3 is given with its conserved first and last residue. Each record gives: clone size, CDR3 length, V gene, D gene, J gene, CDR3 DNA, CDR3 protein. D genes are given only for firm matches. A row's size may be missing; if present it is once, few, many or a size class.

>-|17|TRBV6-6|-|TRBJ1-5
TGTGCCAGCAGTCACACCCAGGTTGGTCGCGCCAATCAGCCCCAGCATTTT
CASSHTQVGRANQPQHF
>-|20|TRBV3-1/TRBV3-2|TRBD1|TRBJ1-6
TGTGCCAGCAGCCAAGAAGGGGGTGAGACAGGGGGATACTATAATTCACCCCTCCACTTT
CASSQEGGETGGYYNSPLHF
>few|15|TRBV24-1|TRBD1|TRBJ2-7
TGTGCCACCAGTGAAGGACAGGGGCTGGTAGACGAGCAGTACTTC
CATSEGQGLVDEQYF
>-|15|TRBV7-2|TRBD1|TRBJ1-2
TGTGCCAGCAGCTTAGGGACAGGGAGGTTTGGTGGCTACACCTTC
CASSLGTGRFGGYTF
>-|13|TRBV5-5|-|TRBJ1-6
TGTGCCAGCAGCCTGGACAGTGGGGGTCCCCTCCACTTT
CASSLDSGGPLHF
>-|16|TRBV11-1|TRBD1|TRBJ2-2
TGTGCCAGCAGGCCCGGGACAGGAGATAACACCGGGGAGCTGTTTTTT
CASRPGTGDNTGELFF
>-|13|TRBV29-1|-|TRBJ2-7
TGCAGCGTTGCAGGGCGGGACCCCTACGAGCAGTACTTC
CSVAGRDPYEQYF
>once|13|TRBV12-3/TRBV12-4|-|TRBJ1-5
TGTGCCAGCAGTCAAGACATTCGTCAGCCCCAGCATTTT
CASSQDIRQPQHF
>-|23|TRBV21-1|-|TRBJ2-3
TGTGCCAGCAGCAAAGTAGGGGTTTTTGTCGGGACCCAACGCCGAACTAGCACAGATACGCAGTATTTT
CASSKVGVFVGTQRRTSTDTQYF
>-|14|TRBV19|TRBD2|TRBJ2-7
TGTGCCAGTAGTAGCGGGGGTGGGTCCTACGAGCAGTACTTC
CASSSGGGSYEQYF
>once|13|TRBV5-4|-|TRBJ1-1
TGTGCCAGCAGCTATGACAGAAACACTGAAGCTTTCTTT
CASSYDRNTEAFF